Presented here are 11 T cell receptor beta chains from one specimen sequenced in a study of post-analysis software for immune sequencing data. Overall study results and limits: Compared with controls, patients had more of 4 to 6 TRBV segments, including TRBV5-6, TRBV5-1 and TRBV20-1.

Built from TCR beta cDNA, the libraries had unique molecular identifiers in them. TCRdb processed the PCR reads anew with MiXCR; each CDR3 protein has one entry. The sample includes under 200,000 distinct CDR3 sequences, over 25% of them seen just once. Which antigens these TCRs recognize remains unknown. The sample comprised blood. The source of these receptors is a girl aged 2 to 17 with multiple sclerosis.

The chain carries TRBV2 and TRBJ2-2, with D tentatively TRBD2 (5 bases). This CDR3 is built from 13 residues. V lost 4 bases and J 5 bases, leaving 8 bases between the germline ends. CDR1 and CDR2 (germline): SNHLY, FYNNEI. The CDR3 spells CASSARGTGELFF. DNA of the CDR3: TGTGCCAGCAGTGCCCGAGGGACCGGGGAGCTGTTTTTT.

This clonotype was seen a handful of times. This rearrangement joins TRBV9 to TRBJ2-1; D perhaps matches TRBD2 (7 bases). V lost 7 bases and J lost 5, with 22 bases in between. Per the germline V gene, CDR1 is SGDLS and CDR2 is YYNGEE. There are 16 residues in the CDR3. CDR3 DNA sequence: TGTGCCAGCGACGGACACGGGGGGCCTTATGACAATGAGCAGTTCTTC. This gives the protein CASDGHGGPYDNEQFF.

This clonotype was counted a few times. V is TRBV6-4 and J is TRBJ1-5; D unresolved. The germline V gene encodes CDR1 MRHNA and CDR2 SNTAGT. V lost 0 bases to trimming and J lost 5 bases, with 5 bases between them. The CDR3 has 13 residues. CDR3 sequence: CASSDSIDQPQHF. In DNA, the CDR3 is TGTGCCAGCAGTGACTCGATCGATCAGCCCCAGCATTTT.

This clonotype was recorded many times. The gene calls are TRBV7-9 and TRBJ1-1; maybe TRBD1 (6 bases). The ends were cut back, 5 bases at V and 3 bases at J, with 16 bases in the middle. The CDR3 totals 15 residues. In germline, CDR1 is SEHNR, CDR2 FQNEAQ (reference sequence). The CDR3 sequence: CASSPTRAGDTEAFF. CDR3 nucleotide sequence: TGTGCCAGCAGCCCAACCAGGGCAGGGGACACTGAAGCTTTCTTT.

A word on this clonotype: A much more abundant neighbour one base away suggests this may be a read error. The V and J genes are TRBV29-1 and TRBJ1-4; TRBD1 might be the D (5 bases). The CDR3 spans 15 residues. V was cut by 4 bases and J by 8 bases, with 20 bases left in between. Germline CDR1 SQVTM, CDR2 ANQGSEA. In DNA form, the CDR3 reads TGCAGCGTTGGAGGGCCCCGGGACGGGCGCGAAAAACTGTTTTTT. It translates to CSVGGPRDGREKLFF. Drawing the rest from reference TRBV29-1 and TRBJ1-4, the complete variable domain is SAVISQKPSRDICQRGTSLTIQCQVDSQVTMMFWYRQQPGQSLTLIATANQGSEATYESGFVIDKFPISRPNLTFSTLTVSNMSPEDSSIYLCSVGGPRDGREKLFFGSGTQLSVL.

The rearrangement joins TRBV5-1 to TRBJ1-1, with D unresolved. The CDR3 has 15 amino acids. The V gene lost 0 bases and the J gene lost 1 base, with 10 bases spanning the gap. CDR1 is SGHRS and CDR2 is YFSETQ in the germline V gene. In DNA, the CDR3 is TGCGCCAGCAGCTTGGTTGGTGGAGGGAACACTGAAGCTTTCTTT. Encoded protein: CASSLVGGGNTEAFF.

The gene calls are TRBV9 and TRBJ2-2; a possible D gene is TRBD1 (5 bases). Trimming left V 3 bases short and J 2 bases short, with 8 bases between. The CDR3 runs to 14 residues. Germline CDR1 SGDLS, CDR2 YYNGEE. CDR3 loop: CASSARTNTGELFF. Here the CDR3 DNA reads TGTGCCAGCAGCGCGCGGACAAACACCGGGGAGCTGTTTTTT.

This clonotype has ten or more counts. The CDR3 is CASGGHTDTQYF. The CDR3, as DNA: TGTGCCTCTGGGGGACACACAGATACGCAGTATTTT. The chain employs TRBV7-9 and TRBJ2-3; D might be TRBD1 (6 bases). This CDR3 comprises 12 residues. In germline, CDR1 is SEHNR, CDR2 FQNEAQ (reference sequence). V dropped 11 bases and J dropped 2 bases, with 11 bases sitting between them.

J is TRBJ1-2 and V is TRBV3-1, with TRBD1 matching 10 bases. CDR1 and CDR2 (germline): LGHDT, YNNKEL (reference sequence). V shed 4 bases and J 3 bases; nucleotides not matched to a gene: 8. This CDR3 spans 16 amino acids. In nucleotides, the CDR3 is TGTGCCAGCAGCCCGTCCCGGGACAGGGGCGACTATGGCTACACCTTC. Residues: CASSPSRDRGDYGYTF. Supplemented by reference TRBV3-1 and TRBJ1-2, the full variable domain reads DTAVSQTPKYLVTQMGNDKSIKCEQNLGHDTMYWYKQDSKKFLKIMFSYNNKELIINETVPNRFSPKSPDKAHLNLHINSLELGDSAVYFCASSPSRDRGDYGYTFGSGTRLTVV.

This clonotype has a count of ten or more. The genes are TRBV12-3 or TRBV12-4 and TRBJ2-1; D perhaps matches TRBD2 (6 bases). Trimming removed 5 bases at V and 6 bases at J, with 11 bases between. The CDR3 totals 13 residues. As DNA, the CDR3 is TGTGCCAGCAGTCCCGGACTAATCAATGAGCAGTTCTTC. It specifies CASSPGLINEQFF.

This clonotype was detected many times. The chain couples TRBV5-6 to TRBJ2-1; unclear D gene. Germline assignment: CDR1 SGHDT and CDR2 YYEEEE. V was trimmed by 4 bases and J by 0 bases, leaving 11 bases between them. This CDR3 is 15 amino acids long. CDR3 region: CASSPDLSSYNEQFF. CDR3 in DNA: TGTGCCAGCAGCCCCGACTTGAGCTCCTACAATGAGCAGTTCTTC.